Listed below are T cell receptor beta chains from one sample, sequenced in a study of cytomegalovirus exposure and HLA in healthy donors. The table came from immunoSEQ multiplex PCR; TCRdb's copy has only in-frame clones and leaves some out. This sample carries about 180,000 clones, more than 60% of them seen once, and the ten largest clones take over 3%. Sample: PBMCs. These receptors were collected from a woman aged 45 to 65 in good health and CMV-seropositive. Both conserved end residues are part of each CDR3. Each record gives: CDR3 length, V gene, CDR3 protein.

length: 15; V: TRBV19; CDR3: CASSMTGTGDEKLFF
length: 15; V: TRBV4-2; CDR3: CASSLGQGAGQPQHF
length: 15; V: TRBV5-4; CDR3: CASSFFYREQDTQYF
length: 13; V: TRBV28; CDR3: CAADRGHTQPQHF
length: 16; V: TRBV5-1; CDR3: CASSLSGGTLYNEQFF
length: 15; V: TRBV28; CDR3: CASSLSLTGKTEAFF
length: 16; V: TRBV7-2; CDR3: CASSGGLAGITDTQYF
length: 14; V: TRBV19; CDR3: CASSMAGADQPQHF
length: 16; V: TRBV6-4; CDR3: CASSPTSGRGLETQYF
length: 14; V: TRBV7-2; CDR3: CASSIQGPGKAQHF
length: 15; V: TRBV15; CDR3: CATSSRDRGSYEQYF
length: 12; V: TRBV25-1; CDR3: CASSSDRYEAFF
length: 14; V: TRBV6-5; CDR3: CASSVQGAKNSQYF
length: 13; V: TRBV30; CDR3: CAWTTGNKNIQYF
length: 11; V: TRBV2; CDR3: CASSSGTGAFF
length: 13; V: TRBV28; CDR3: CASSPPGDEKLFF
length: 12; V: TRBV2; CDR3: CASSGLTGIQYF
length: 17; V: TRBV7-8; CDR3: CASSLGSTSGSYNEQFF
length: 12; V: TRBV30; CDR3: CAWRAGPDTQYF
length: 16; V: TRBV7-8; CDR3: CASSSRTSGRKETQYF
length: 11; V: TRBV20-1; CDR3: CSASPGETQYF
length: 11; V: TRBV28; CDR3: CRASTNTEAFF
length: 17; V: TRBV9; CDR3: CASSVGVSQGGQETQYF
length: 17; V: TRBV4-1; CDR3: CASSPGQGNSGANVLTF
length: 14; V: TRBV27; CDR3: CASRSRVGPYEQYF
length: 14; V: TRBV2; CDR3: CASSPGQADQPQHF
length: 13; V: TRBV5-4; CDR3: CASSWRQDGELFF
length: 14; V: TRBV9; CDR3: CASSLDSSQETQYF
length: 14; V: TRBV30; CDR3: CAWSKGTGAYEQYF
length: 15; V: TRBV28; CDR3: CASSFPDSTGNTIYF